This T cell receptor (beta chain) was obtained from a study of blood T cell repertoires in COVID-19. Across the study: The study drew acute and convalescent COVID-19 samples from the United States, Italy and Spain.

The protocol was immunoSEQ multiplex PCR, while the TCRdb copy is restricted to in-frame clones and leaves out a portion. The top ten hold approximately 3.8% of the sample, which has fewer than 250,000 clones, about 83% seen once. In terms of age and location, participants ranged from roughly 18 to 90 years and lived in about two dozen US areas. CDR1 and CDR2 from the germline V gene are SNHLY and FYNNEI. The V and J ends lost 5 bases and 9 bases, in that order; junction bases with no gene match: 14. The CDR3 spans 16 residues. The source of this sequence is a woman aged 40 to 50 who had been exposed to COVID-19. The chain is built from TRBV2 and TRBJ2-3; TRBD2 matches at 10 bases. Sample: PBMCs or T cells enriched from blood (not recorded which). The CDR3 sequence is CASSSPRASGGRTQYF. The DNA for the CDR3 is TGTGCCAGCAGTTCGCCCCGGGCTAGCGGGGGTAGGACGCAGTATTTT.